This TCR beta chain is drawn from a study of shared clonotypes between healthy human individuals. CD8 cells regarded as naive lacked CD45RO, were positively chosen for CCR7, and omitted terminally differentiated effector memory CD45RA+ cells. Study donors comprised healthy, HIV-negative adults devoid of recent acute infection or vaccination. The germline V and J ends were trimmed by 2 bases and 7 bases, with 12 bases remaining between them. Germline-derived CDR1 and CDR2 are SEHNR and FQNEAQ (reference sequence). The CDR3 has 14 amino acids. Produced via immunoSEQ multiplex PCR; TCRdb's table is partial and in-frame only. The sample consists of some 2,100,000 clones, more than 85% of them appearing once.

This sequence was found in a man aged 18 to 29 in good health. Some clones in this sample may be carry-over from other donors' samples. Specimen: naive CD8+ T cells from PBMCs. The chain couples TRBV7-9 to TRBJ2-1, with D possibly matching TRBD1 (6 bases). The CDR3 nucleotides are TGTGCCAGCAGCTTATCAAAGGGGGATAATGAGCAGTTCTTC. It yields the protein CASSLSKGDNEQFF.